This T cell receptor (beta chain) came from a study of cytomegalovirus exposure and HLA in healthy donors. Researchers ran the PCR with 60 Vbeta and 13 Jbeta primers. The data were produced by immunoSEQ multiplex PCR, yet TCRdb's version contains in-frame clones alone and is incomplete. The sample lists hundreds of thousands of clones, 75% to 80% seen once, with less than 2% in the top ten. Germline trimming cut 5 bases from V and 2 bases from J; bases unmatched to any gene: 12. CDR1 SEHNR and CDR2 FQNEAQ come from the germline V gene (reference sequence). The CDR3 extends over 18 amino acids. This chain joins TRBV7-9 and TRBJ2-1, with 10 bases that match TRBD1. Sequencing was performed on PBMCs. The receptor's source is a male donor in good health and CMV-seronegative. The CDR3 bases are TGTGCCAGCAGCCCTACCACCTCCGGGACAGGGGCCTACAATGAGCAGTTCTTC. As protein: CASSPTTSGTGAYNEQFF.